A single sample is the source of the 11 T cell receptor beta chains below, sequenced in a study of blood T cell repertoires in COVID-19. Repertoires were generated with immunoSEQ multiplex PCR, while TCRdb's copy carries only in-frame clones and drops some. This sample has 350,000 to 450,000 clones, with 65% to 90% found just once. The sample was peripheral blood. Receptors were obtained from a woman aged 60-75 years with COVID-19, enrolled during active disease.

This clone appeared once. Other DNA sequences from this sample encode an identical CDR3 as well. The chain is built from TRBV19 and TRBJ1-5; 9 nucleotides align to TRBD1. This CDR3 has 15 amino acids. Germline-derived CDR1 and CDR2 are LNHDA and SQIVND (reference sequence). With V trimmed by 1 base and J by 7 bases, 5 bases remained unmatched. In nucleotides, the CDR3 is TGTGCCAGTAGTATAGGACAGGGGGGTAACCAGCCCCAGCATTTT. This codes for CASSIGQGGNQPQHF.

J is TRBJ1-3 and V is TRBV6-5, with D possibly matching TRBD1 (5 bases). Trimming pared 11 bases from V and 2 bases from J, leaving 13 bases between. Germline V gene lookup returns CDR1 MNHEY and CDR2 SVGAGI. The CDR3 length is 13 residues. CDR3: CAGQGTAGNTIYF. DNA for the CDR3: TGTGCCGGGCAGGGTACTGCTGGAAACACCATATATTTT.

This chain links TRBV19 with TRBJ1-3; D may be TRBD1 (6 bases). This CDR3 has 15 amino acids. The ends were cut back, 3 bases at V and 7 bases at J, with 16 bases in the middle. Germline values: CDR1 LNHDA, CDR2 SQIVND (reference sequence). In DNA, the CDR3 is TGTGCCAGTAGTATTTTCAGGGGCTCTTCGAACACCATATATTTT. Translating gives CASSIFRGSSNTIYF.

The rearrangement joins TRBV6-5 to TRBJ1-1; D is ambiguous. Germline V gene data show CDR1 as MNHEY and CDR2 as SVGAGI. Trimming pared 2 bases from V and 4 bases from J, leaving 8 bases between. CDR3 length: 13 amino acids. The CDR3 sequence: CASSYRSSTEAFF. The CDR3, as DNA: TGTGCCAGCAGTTACAGGAGTAGCACTGAAGCTTTCTTT.

This clone was seen once. One end of the junction is discordant with germline, which a read error may explain. This rearrangement joins TRBV10-3 to TRBJ1-3; 7 nucleotides align to TRBD1. The CDR3 spans 15 residues. The V gene's germline CDR1 is ENHRY and CDR2 SYGVKD. Here the CDR3 reads CAISAQGISGNTIYF. CDR3 nucleotides: TGTGCCATAAGTGCACAGGGGATCTCTGGAAACACCATATATTTT.

The genes are TRBV11-3 and TRBJ2-2; a weak D match, TRBD1 (7 bases). This CDR3 is built from 14 residues. The germline V gene has CDR1 SGHNT and CDR2 YENEEA. V was cut by 1 base and J by 7 bases, with 10 bases left in between. CDR3 DNA: TGTGCCAGCAGCTTAGGGGGGGACAGCGGGGAGCTGTTTTTT. Amino acids: CASSLGGDSGELFF.

This chain joins TRBV5-4 and TRBJ1-5, with TRBD1 matching over 8 bases. The V gene end was trimmed by 4 bases and the J gene end by 2 bases; junction bases not matched to a gene: 8. CDR3 length: 16 residues. Germline V gene data show CDR1 as SGHNT and CDR2 as YYREEE (reference sequence). Here the CDR3 DNA reads TGTGCCAGCAGCCGGGACGGACAGGGAGGCAATCAGCCCCAGCATTTT. It is translated as CASSRDGQGGNQPQHF.

In its sample, this clone was seen a few times. The chain combines TRBV5-1 with TRBJ2-5; 9 nucleotides line up with TRBD2. V trimming: 6 bases; J trimming: 4 bases; junction bases outside the gene matches: 7. The germline V gene encodes CDR1 SGHRS and CDR2 YFSETQ. This CDR3 has 14 amino acids. The CDR3 nucleotides are TGCGCCAGCAAGTCCGGGACTAGCCTAGAGACCCAGTACTTC. It translates to CASKSGTSLETQYF.

Worth noting for this clone: Distinct nucleotide sequences in the sample also encode this CDR3. The gene calls are TRBV18 and TRBJ1-2; D might be TRBD1 (6 bases). Germline V gene sequence: CDR1 KGHSH, CDR2 LQKENI. Between the trimmed V and J ends, which lost 3 bases and 1 base, there was a span of 6 bases. The CDR3 is made up of 13 amino acids. The CDR3 coding sequence is TGTGCCAGCTCACCGGACAGTAACTATGGCTACACCTTC. This gives the protein CASSPDSNYGYTF.

The rearrangement uses TRBV6-2 or TRBV6-3 and TRBJ1-3; a weak D match, TRBD1 (5 bases). Germline values: CDR1 MNHEY, CDR2 SVGEGT. The CDR3 runs to 17 residues. Deletions cut 0 bases from V and 1 base from J, with 13 bases between. The CDR3 region has the DNA TGTGCCAGCAGTTACTCGAAGGCAACAGGTTCTGGAAACACCATATATTTT. Protein sequence: CASSYSKATGSGNTIYF.

The chain combines TRBV5-1 with TRBJ1-2, with TRBD1 as a possible D gene (6 bases). Germline V CDR1 and CDR2: SGHRS, YFSETQ. The CDR3 is made up of 14 amino acids. Trimming left V 2 bases short and J 8 bases short, with 16 bases between. The CDR3 coding sequence is TGCGCCAGCAGCTTATTACAGGGAATATCGGGCTACACCTTC. It translates to CASSLLQGISGYTF.